One and the same sample provided the 18 T cell receptor beta chains below, sequenced in a study of T-cell reconstitution after alpha-beta-depleted transplantation in children. Unique molecular identifiers were used to barcode this TCRbeta library. One entry per CDR3 protein results from TCRdb running MiXCR on the PCR reads. The sample has about 980,000 distinct CDR3 sequences, 25% to 35% seen once; the top ten hold over 25%. This sample comprised PBMCs, mostly from graft donor cells, obtained 360 days after TCRalphabeta/CD19-depleted stem cell transplant. The source is a boy under three years old who had a stem cell transplant for SCID, so the T cells may come from the graft donor.

The CDR3 DNA sequence: TGTGCCAGCAGCTTCAGCGGGGGGGCGACCTACGAGCAGTACTTC. It yields the protein CASSFSGGATYEQYF. This chain links TRBV7-6 with TRBJ2-7; 10 nucleotides agree with TRBD2. From germline, CDR1 is SGHVS and CDR2 FNYEAQ. CDR3 length: 15 amino acids. Trimming cost V 3 bases and J 2 bases; bases outside gene matches: 4.

This clonotype has a handful of counts. The rearrangement links TRBV20-1 to TRBJ1-6; 7 bases line up with TRBD1. CDR3 length: 14 amino acids. J gave up 7 bases and V 6 bases, and 9 bases lay outside the gene matches. Germline loops: CDR1 DFQATT, CDR2 SNEGSKA (reference sequence). CDR3 DNA: TGCAGTGCCCGTGCCGGGACAGACAATTCACCCCTCCACTTT. Protein product: CSARAGTDNSPLHF.

This clonotype has only a few counts. V is TRBV29-1 and J is TRBJ1-4, with TRBD1 matching over 10 bases. The length of the CDR3 is 14 residues. V lost 6 bases and J lost 8; bases outside the gene matches: 9. CDR1 is SQVTM, CDR2 ANQGSEA, per germline. The CDR3 protein is CSVGDRGRREKLFF. CDR3 DNA sequence: TGCAGCGTAGGCGACAGGGGGCGCCGGGAAAAACTGTTTTTT.

This chain joins TRBV4-3 and TRBJ1-1, with 7 bases aligning to TRBD1. CDR1 is LGHNA and CDR2 is YSLEER in the germline V gene. The CDR3 contains 15 residues. V shed 3 bases and J 1 base; nucleotides not matched to a gene: 5. CDR3 DNA: TGCGCCAGCAGCCAGCTGGGACAGCCGAACACTGAAGCTTTCTTT. Its protein is CASSQLGQPNTEAFF.

The chain is built from TRBV12-3 or TRBV12-4 and TRBJ1-2, with D tentatively TRBD1 (6 bases). This CDR3 region has 12 residues. V was clipped by 7 bases and J by 6 bases, with 12 bases between them. The CDR3 coding sequence is TGTGCCAGCACCTTACAGGGAGATGGCTACACCTTC. This gives the protein CASTLQGDGYTF.

The table lists this clonotype with a few counts. This chain joins TRBV7-6 and TRBJ2-7, with TRBD2 identical over 7 bases. With 4 bases clipped from V and 4 bases from J, the junction kept 10 bases outside the gene matches. This CDR3 contains 15 residues. Germline V gene lookup returns CDR1 SGHVS and CDR2 FNYEAQ. This CDR3 reads CASSSRGGSPYEQYF. CDR3 nucleotides: TGTGCCAGCAGCTCACGCGGGGGTTCCCCTTACGAGCAGTACTTC.

V and J are TRBV11-1 and TRBJ2-1, with D uncertain. The V end was cut by 3 bases, the J end by 6 bases, with 9 bases between. Germline CDR1 and CDR2: SGHAT and FQDESV (reference sequence). This CDR3 is built from 13 residues. As DNA, the CDR3 is TGTGCCAGCAGCTTCGCGAGGACCAATGAGCAGTTCTTC. It encodes CASSFARTNEQFF.

Turning to this clonotype: The junction shows a germline mismatch at one end, possibly a read error. The chain couples TRBV15 to TRBJ2-7; D gene ambiguous. Germline CDR1 is LNHNV and CDR2 is YYDKDF (reference sequence). There are 15 residues in the CDR3. This CDR3 is CATSRAPILSHEQYF. CDR3 nucleotide sequence: TGTGCCACCAGCAGAGCCCCGATTCTCTCCCACGAGCAGTACTTC.

This clonotype was found a few times. The genes are TRBV6-5 and TRBJ2-1; the D gene is possibly TRBD1 (6 bases). The CDR3 sequence is 13 residues long. Trimming took off 0 bases at V and 9 bases at J, with 9 bases between the two ends. The germline CDR1 and CDR2 sequences are MNHEY and SVGAGI. CDR3 coding DNA: TGTGCCAGCAGTTACTCCCTCAGGGGTGAGCAGTTCTTC. Residues: CASSYSLRGEQFF.

This sequence joins TRBV6-1 and TRBJ1-3; D ambiguous. CDR1 and CDR2 (germline): MNHNS, SASEGT. The V end lost 6 bases, the J end lost 0 bases, and 9 bases lay between the germline ends. The CDR3 has 14 residues. The CDR3 here is CASRVLDSGNTIYF. The CDR3 DNA sequence: TGTGCCAGCAGAGTGCTAGACTCTGGAAACACCATATATTTT.

The chain joins TRBV20-1 to TRBJ2-7; D possibly corresponds to TRBD2 (7 bases). Germline CDR1 DFQATT, CDR2 SNEGSKA (reference sequence). Deletions cut 6 bases from V and 0 bases from J, with 15 bases between. This CDR3 region has 14 residues. CDR3 bases: TGCAGTGCGCGGGGGCCAGTAGGCTCCTACGAGCAGTACTTC. This sequence encodes CSARGPVGSYEQYF.

This sequence joins TRBV9 and TRBJ2-3; the D is unclear. V was clipped by 4 bases and J by 6 bases, with 15 bases between them. Germline loops: CDR1 SGDLS, CDR2 YYNGEE. The CDR3 is 14 residues long. CDR3 nucleotide sequence: TGTGCCAGCAGCCCTCGGCCCACAGCGGATACGCAGTATTTT. It translates to CASSPRPTADTQYF.

This chain links TRBV9 with TRBJ2-1; D perhaps matches TRBD2 (6 bases). V lost 0 bases and J lost 2, with 9 bases in between. The germline V gene encodes CDR1 SGDLS and CDR2 YYNGEE. The CDR3 runs to 15 residues. The CDR3 spells CASSVGGETYNEQFF. Written as DNA, the CDR3 is TGTGCCAGCAGCGTAGGCGGGGAGACCTACAATGAGCAGTTCTTC.

The CDR3 reads CATGAYRASYEQYF. The CDR3 nucleotides are TGTGCCACAGGGGCGTACAGGGCGTCCTACGAGCAGTACTTC. The chain joins TRBV6-1 to TRBJ2-7, with D perhaps TRBD1 (6 bases). Trimming stripped 10 bases from V and 1 base from J, with 17 bases between. The CDR3 runs to 14 residues. CDR1 is MNHNS, CDR2 SASEGT, per germline.

This chain links TRBV12-3 or TRBV12-4 with TRBJ2-3; the D gene is possibly TRBD2 (5 bases). CDR3 length: 15 residues. The V gene lost 4 bases and the J gene lost 3 bases, with 14 bases spanning the gap. The CDR3 spells CASSSGKGPTDTQYF. The CDR3 DNA sequence: TGTGCCAGCAGTTCCGGGAAGGGCCCTACAGATACGCAGTATTTT.

This clonotype appeared a few times. The rearrangement joins TRBV10-1 to TRBJ2-2; unclear D gene. V shed 7 bases and J shed 1 base, with 7 bases lying between them. The CDR3 has 13 amino acids. Germline-derived CDR1 and CDR2 are WNHNN and SYGVQD (reference sequence). The CDR3 coding sequence is TGCGCCAGCACGAAGGTGAACACCGGGGAGCTGTTTTTT. Translated: CASTKVNTGELFF.

V gene TRBV27 combines with J gene TRBJ2-7; tentative D call: TRBD1 (5 bases). V dropped 2 bases and J dropped 4 bases, with 12 bases sitting between them. Germline lookup yields CDR1 MNHEY and CDR2 SMNVEV (reference sequence). The CDR3 loop spans 14 amino acids. This CDR3 is CASSLRVKGYEQYF. The CDR3 bases are TGTGCCAGCAGTTTAAGGGTGAAGGGGTACGAGCAGTACTTC.

This clonotype was found a few times. V is TRBV19 and J is TRBJ2-3; 12 nucleotides match TRBD2. Trimming took 4 bases from V and 4 from J; bases not matched to a gene: 3. This CDR3 spans 15 amino acids. Germline V gene lookup returns CDR1 LNHDA and CDR2 SQIVND (reference sequence). The CDR3 region is CASSRSSGGADTQYF. The CDR3 bases are TGTGCCAGTAGTAGGTCTAGCGGGGGGGCAGATACGCAGTATTTT.